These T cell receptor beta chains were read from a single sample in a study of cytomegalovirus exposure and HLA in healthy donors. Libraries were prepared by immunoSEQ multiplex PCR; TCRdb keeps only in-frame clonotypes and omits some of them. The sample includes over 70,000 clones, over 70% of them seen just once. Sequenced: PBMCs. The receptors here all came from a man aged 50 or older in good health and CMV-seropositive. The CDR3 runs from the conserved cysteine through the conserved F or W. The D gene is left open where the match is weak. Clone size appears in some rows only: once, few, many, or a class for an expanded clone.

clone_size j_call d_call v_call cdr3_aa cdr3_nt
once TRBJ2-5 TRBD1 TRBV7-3 CASSPTGGSETQYF TGTGCCAGCAGCCCGACAGGGGGCAGCGAGACCCAGTACTTC
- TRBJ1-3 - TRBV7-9 CSSSHDSYSGNTIYF TGTTCCAGCAGCCATGACAGCTACTCTGGAAACACCATATATTTT
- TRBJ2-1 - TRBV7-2 CASSFAASYNEQFF TGTGCCAGCAGCTTTGCGGCCTCCTACAATGAGCAGTTCTTC
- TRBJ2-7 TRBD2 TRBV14 CASSQAGTSGSEQYF TGTGCCAGCAGCCAAGCAGGGACTAGCGGGAGCGAGCAGTACTTC
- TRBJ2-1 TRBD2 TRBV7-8 CASSLGGLAGVSYNEQFF TGTGCCAGCAGCTTAGGGGGACTAGCGGGAGTTTCCTACAATGAGCAGTTCTTC
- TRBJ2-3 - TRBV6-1 CASSESTITDTQYF TGTGCCAGCAGTGAATCGACTATCACAGATACGCAGTATTTT
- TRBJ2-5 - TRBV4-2 CASSQDVAQAQYF TGTGCCAGCAGCCAAGATGTGGCTCAGGCCCAGTACTTC
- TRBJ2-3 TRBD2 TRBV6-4 CASSAGGSPDTQYF TGTGCCAGCAGTGCCGGCGGGAGCCCAGATACGCAGTATTTT
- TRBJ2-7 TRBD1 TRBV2 CASSGRQGSNEQYF TGTGCCAGCAGTGGACGACAGGGATCCAACGAGCAGTACTTC
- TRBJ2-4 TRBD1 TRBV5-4 CATGTGGAKNSQYF TGTGCCACCGGGACAGGGGGGGCCAAAAACAGTCAGTACTTC